The sequence of this TCR beta chain was determined in a study of shared clonotypes between healthy human individuals. All donors were Caucasian adults living in Nashville, Tennessee. Genomic DNA from each subset was divided evenly over several immunoSEQ plates. Only in-frame clones appear in the TCRdb table, and some are missing; sequencing was by immunoSEQ multiplex PCR. Seen here are 2 million to 2.5 million clones, approximately 93% observed once, and the top ten hold 0.36%. The CDR3 extends over 15 amino acids. The germline V gene has CDR1 MNHNS and CDR2 SASEGT. V shed 0 bases and J shed 4 bases, with 12 bases lying between them.

The chain is built from TRBV6-1 and TRBJ2-5; maybe TRBD2 (5 bases). Sequencing was performed on naive CD4+ T cells from PBMCs. Subset meaning: CD45RA+ positively selected. The sequence came from a man between 18 and 35 years old in good health. Some clones in this sample may be carry-over from other donors' samples. CDR3 DNA: TGTGCCAGCAGTGAAGCGGGCGGGTCGAGAGAGACCCAGTACTTC. Protein product: CASSEAGGSRETQYF.